These 10 T cell receptor beta chains were sequenced from one sample in a study of cytomegalovirus exposure and HLA in healthy donors. Primers: 60 Vbeta forward and 13 Jbeta reverse. Sequenced by immunoSEQ multiplex PCR; TCRdb stores in-frame clones only, minus some. Recorded here are around 200,000 clones; the top ten clones represent roughly 1.2%. Material for sequencing was PBMCs. The source is a girl aged 2 to 10 in good health and CMV-seropositive.

This rearrangement joins TRBV25-1 to TRBJ2-5, with 14 positions matching TRBD2. V lost 5 bases and J lost 1; bases outside the gene matches: 9. The CDR3 extends over 18 amino acids. CDR1 MGHDK and CDR2 SYGVNS come from the germline V gene. This CDR3 reads CASSTAGTSGSSQETQYF. DNA for the CDR3: TGTGCCAGCAGTACTGCCGGGACTAGCGGGAGTTCCCAAGAGACCCAGTACTTC.

The V call is TRBV28, the J call TRBJ1-1; D is unclear. The CDR3 length is 10 residues. Germline V gene data show CDR1 as MDHEN and CDR2 as SYDVKM. V was cut by 8 bases and J by 7 bases, with 8 bases left in between. CDR3: CASGLYEAFF. CDR3 nucleotide sequence: TGTGCCAGCGGACTATATGAAGCTTTCTTT.

This chain joins TRBV27 and TRBJ2-3; TRBD2 agrees at 11 bases. The V segment lost 5 bases and the J segment 4 bases; nucleotides outside the gene matches: 11. From germline, CDR1 is MNHEY and CDR2 SMNVEV (reference sequence). The length of the CDR3 is 17 residues. The CDR3 nucleotides are TGTGCCAGCAGTCGCCCGGGACTAGCGGTCTCCCCAGATACGCAGTATTTT. Residues: CASSRPGLAVSPDTQYF.

The chain combines TRBV11-2 with TRBJ2-5; 9 nucleotides match TRBD2. Germline lookup yields CDR1 SGHAT and CDR2 FQNNGV. The CDR3 runs to 14 residues. Germline trimming cut 5 bases from V and 3 bases from J; bases unmatched to any gene: 4. The CDR3 sequence: CASSARLAEETQYF. Written as DNA, the CDR3 is TGTGCCAGCAGCGCCCGACTAGCGGAAGAGACCCAGTACTTC.

V is TRBV6-5 and J is TRBJ2-5; 8 bases fit TRBD2. V dropped 4 bases and J dropped 2; count of bases not matched to a gene: 3. The CDR3 contains 14 residues. Germline V CDR1 and CDR2: MNHEY, SVGAGI. CDR3: CASSLTSVQETQYF. The CDR3, as DNA: TGTGCCAGCAGTTTGACTAGCGTACAAGAGACCCAGTACTTC.

The chain carries TRBV7-9 and TRBJ1-1; D call uncertain. This CDR3 region has 12 residues. V dropped 4 bases and J dropped 7 bases, with 10 bases sitting between them. Germline CDR1 SEHNR, CDR2 FQNEAQ (reference sequence). The CDR3 sequence is CASSSERDEAFF. The CDR3 coding sequence is TGTGCCAGCAGCTCGGAGAGGGATGAAGCTTTCTTT.

The chain carries TRBV11-1 and TRBJ2-1; the match to TRBD2 covers 9 bases. The CDR3 sequence is 13 residues long. Germline V CDR1 and CDR2: SGHAT, FQDESV (reference sequence). V shed 2 bases and J 11 bases; nucleotides not matched to a gene: 4. The CDR3 loop reads CASSLRTSVKQFF. CDR3 DNA: TGTGCCAGCAGCTTACGGACTAGCGTTAAGCAGTTCTTC.

V is TRBV28 and J is TRBJ1-4, with D hard to call. CDR1 and CDR2 (germline): MDHEN, SYDVKM. The CDR3 has 16 residues. Trimming left V 2 bases short and J 0 bases short, with 10 bases between. The DNA for the CDR3 is TGTGCCAGCAGTTTAACTGGTTCGGCAACTAATGAAAAACTGTTTTTT. It yields the protein CASSLTGSATNEKLFF. Using reference TRBV28 and TRBJ1-4 for the parts outside the CDR3, the full variable domain is DVKVTQSSRYLVKRTGEKVFLECVQDMDHENMFWYRQDPGLGLRLIYFSYDVKMKEKGDIPEGYSVSREKKERFSLILESASTNQTSMYLCASSLTGSATNEKLFFGSGTQLSVL.

The V gene is TRBV6-5, the J gene TRBJ2-1; 11 bases match TRBD1. Germline values: CDR1 MNHEY, CDR2 SVGAGI. V lost 5 bases and J lost 8; bases outside the gene matches: 8. CDR3 length equals 15 residues. CDR3 protein: CASSLRDRGEDEQFF. CDR3 coding DNA: TGTGCCAGCAGTCTACGGGACAGGGGGGAGGATGAGCAGTTCTTC.

The genes are TRBV18 and TRBJ2-1; D possibly corresponds to TRBD2 (5 bases). Germline-derived CDR1 and CDR2 are KGHSH and LQKENI. Trimming removed 0 bases at V and 3 bases at J, with 18 bases between. CDR3 length: 18 residues. CDR3 protein: CASSPPTRRVKGYNEQFF. The DNA for the CDR3 is TGTGCCAGCTCACCACCGACGCGGCGGGTCAAGGGCTACAATGAGCAGTTCTTC.